Listed below are T cell receptor beta chains from one sample, sequenced in a study of CD8+ T cells in alopecia areata. Generated by immunoSEQ multiplex PCR, the TCRdb table keeps only in-frame clones and is missing some. The sample has some 170,000 clones; 58% are singletons. The material sequenced was CD4+ T cells sorted from blood, taken at roughly week 58, from a patient treated with tofacitinib. The receptors originated from a human donor with alopecia areata. The CDR3 runs from the conserved cysteine through the conserved F or W. D genes are given only for firm matches. Size is stated for part of the rows, as once, few or many counts, or as a class when the clone is expanded.

j_call | v_call | d_call | clone_size | cdr3_aa | cdr3_nt
TRBJ1-6 | TRBV4-2 | NA | NA | CASSQGGRYNSPLHF | TGTGCCAGCAGCCAAGGCGGCCGATATAATTCACCCCTCCACTTT
TRBJ2-7 | TRBV2 | TRBD1 | NA | CASRRDRSYEQYF | TGTGCCAGCAGGCGGGACAGGTCCTACGAGCAGTACTTC
TRBJ1-1 | TRBV7-9 | NA | NA | CASSLPYGEAFF | TGTGCCAGCAGCTTACCGTACGGTGAAGCTTTCTTT
TRBJ1-1 | TRBV6-5 | NA | NA | CASSYLGAQGNTEAFF | TGTGCCAGCAGTTACCTGGGGGCACAGGGAAACACTGAAGCTTTCTTT
TRBJ1-2 | TRBV30 | NA | NA | CAWVPGLINYGYTF | TGTGCCTGGGTACCGGGCCTAATTAACTATGGCTACACCTTC
TRBJ2-5 | TRBV11-2 | TRBD2 | NA | CASSSSGSGARETQYF | TGTGCCAGCAGCTCAAGCGGTAGCGGGGCTCGGGAGACCCAGTACTTC
TRBJ2-5 | TRBV5-6 | NA | NA | CASSVGVYQETQYF | TGTGCCAGCAGCGTTGGAGTGTACCAAGAGACCCAGTACTTC
TRBJ2-5 | TRBV7-6 | NA | few | CASSPEGGTAQETQYF | TGTGCCAGCAGCCCCGAGGGCGGGACAGCCCAAGAGACCCAGTACTTC
TRBJ2-7 | TRBV25-1 | NA | once | CASIGEGYEQYF | TGTGCCAGCATCGGAGAAGGATACGAGCAGTACTTC
TRBJ2-3 | TRBV7-9 | TRBD2 | few | CASSLGPAAGGTDTQYF | TGTGCCAGCAGCTTAGGCCCGGCAGCGGGGGGCACAGATACGCAGTATTTT
TRBJ1-1 | TRBV15 | TRBD1 | NA | CATSRDRGDTEAFF | TGTGCCACCAGCAGGGACAGGGGAGACACTGAAGCTTTCTTT
TRBJ2-3 | TRBV2 | NA | NA | CASRKTEGSDTQYF | TGTGCCAGCAGGAAGACAGAGGGCTCAGATACGCAGTATTTT
TRBJ1-1 | TRBV29-1 | TRBD1 | NA | CSALGDRDEAFF | TGCAGCGCACTAGGGGACAGGGATGAAGCTTTCTTT
TRBJ2-7 | TRBV5-1 | NA | NA | CASSSKGWYEQYF | TGCGCCAGCAGTAGTAAAGGTTGGTACGAGCAGTACTTC
TRBJ2-7 | TRBV5-1 | NA | NA | CASSLGGEQYF | TGCGCCAGCAGCCTCGGCGGCGAGCAGTACTTC
TRBJ2-3 | TRBV6-6 | TRBD1 | NA | CASSATGIAQDTQYF | TGTGCCAGCAGTGCGACAGGGATCGCACAGGATACGCAGTATTTT
TRBJ1-3 | TRBV11-2 | NA | NA | CASSYSSSGNTIYF | TGTGCCAGCAGCTACAGTTCCTCTGGAAACACCATATATTTT
TRBJ1-4 | TRBV5-1 | NA | NA | CASSLGSSTNEKLFF | TGCGCCAGCAGCTTGGGCAGTTCAACTAATGAAAAACTGTTTTTT
TRBJ2-6 | TRBV6-5 | NA | NA | CATRRSGANVLTF | TGTGCCACTAGGAGGTCTGGGGCCAACGTCCTGACTTTC
TRBJ2-5 | TRBV2 | NA | NA | CASSESGTGKETQYF | TGTGCCAGCAGTGAGTCGGGTACAGGAAAAGAGACCCAGTACTTC
TRBJ2-6 | TRBV5-1 | NA | few | CASSLDGIKSGANVLTF | TGCGCCAGCAGCTTGGATGGCATTAAATCTGGGGCCAACGTCCTGACTTTC
TRBJ2-7 | TRBV7-9 | NA | once | CASSLLVGDEQYF | TGTGCCAGCAGCCTTTTGGTGGGGGACGAGCAGTACTTC
TRBJ1-2 | TRBV6-5 | NA | NA | CASSQTGAGYGYTF | TGTGCCAGCAGCCAGACGGGGGCGGGCTATGGCTACACCTTC
TRBJ2-3 | TRBV2 | NA | NA | CASRGDTDTQYF | TGTGCCAGCAGGGGAGACACAGATACGCAGTATTTT
TRBJ2-3 | TRBV29-1 | NA | NA | CSVEVAYTQYF | TGCAGCGTTGAAGTCGCCTATACGCAGTATTTT
TRBJ2-7 | TRBV10-3 | NA | NA | CAIGEQGYEQYF | TGTGCCATCGGGGAACAGGGATACGAGCAGTACTTC
TRBJ2-7 | TRBV10-3 | NA | NA | CAISGVITYEQYF | TGTGCCATCAGTGGAGTGATCACCTACGAGCAGTACTTC
TRBJ2-7 | TRBV6-1 | NA | many | CATKRWAEAYEQYF | TGTGCCACGAAGAGATGGGCGGAGGCCTACGAGCAGTACTTC
TRBJ1-5 | TRBV2 | NA | NA | CASSEGSNQPQHF | TGTGCCAGCAGTGAAGGTAGCAATCAGCCCCAGCATTTT
TRBJ1-3 | TRBV29-1 | NA | NA | CSVEPRQALSGNTIYF | TGCAGCGTTGAGCCCAGACAGGCCCTCTCTGGAAACACCATATATTTT